Each of the 23 T cell receptor beta chains below was sequenced from the same sample in a study of control samples from healthy donors and cancer patients. Profiled with immunoSEQ multiplex PCR; TCRdb holds only in-frame clones, not every one. The sample includes around 110,000 clones, approximately 92% seen only once; the top ten take approximately 1%. The sequencing sample was made of PBMCs. The receptors originated from a woman between 45 and 60 years old with colorectal cancer.

The rearrangement joins TRBV5-1 to TRBJ2-5; D assignment may be TRBD1 or TRBD2 (5 bases each). The germline V gene has CDR1 SGHRS and CDR2 YFSETQ. There are 12 residues in the CDR3. Deletions cut 5 bases from V and 5 bases from J, with 10 bases between. As DNA, the CDR3 is TGCGCCAGCAGAGGGGACGGGGAGACCCAGTACTTC. The encoded protein is CASRGDGETQYF.

The chain is built from TRBV3-1 (or the pseudogene TRBV3-2) and TRBJ2-5, with D possibly being TRBD2 (5 bases). V lost 3 bases, J lost 4 bases, and 6 bases lay in between. CDR3 length: 12 amino acids. Per germline, CDR1 LGHDT and CDR2 YNNKEL (reference sequence). The CDR3 here is CASSHEGETQYF. The CDR3 DNA reads TGTGCCAGCAGCCACGAGGGAGAGACCCAGTACTTC.

This sequence joins TRBV27 and TRBJ2-1; D uncertain. The CDR3 spans 12 residues. V lost 6 bases and J 4 bases, leaving 7 bases between the germline ends. Germline assignment: CDR1 MNHEY and CDR2 SMNVEV (reference sequence). CDR3 protein: CASRTGYNEQFF. In nucleotides, the CDR3 is TGTGCCAGCAGGACGGGTTACAATGAGCAGTTCTTC.

This chain joins TRBV29-1 and TRBJ1-6; TRBD1 aligns across 7 bases. Germline lookup yields CDR1 SQVTM and CDR2 ANQGSEA. CDR3 length equals 14 residues. After removal of 6 bases from V and 8 bases from J, the junction contained 10 bases not matched to a gene. The CDR3 loop is CSVSRGRYDSPLHF. CDR3 bases: TGCAGCGTCTCGAGGGGGCGCTACGATTCACCCCTCCACTTT.

This chain connects TRBV7-2 to TRBJ1-2, with a possible D match to TRBD1 (5 bases). V was trimmed by 5 bases and J by 2 bases, leaving 9 bases between them. The CDR3 is 13 amino acids. Germline CDR1 is SGHTA and CDR2 is FQGNSA. The CDR3 protein is CASSRRQNYGYTF. CDR3 bases: TGTGCCAGCAGCCGCCGACAGAACTATGGCTACACCTTC.

This clone was seen only a few times. The genes are TRBV12-3 or TRBV12-4 and TRBJ2-1; D remains ambiguous. V was trimmed by 7 bases and J by 9 bases, leaving 13 bases between them. The CDR3 consists of 12 residues. The DNA of the CDR3 is TGTGCCAGCACCCTCGCTACCAGTGAGCAGTTCTTC. As protein: CASTLATSEQFF.

The chain combines TRBV19 with TRBJ2-2; unclear D gene. The CDR3 length is 14 residues. The germline V and J ends were trimmed by 3 bases and 3 bases, with 8 bases remaining between them. Germline CDR1 is LNHDA and CDR2 is SQIVND (reference sequence). The CDR3 region is CASSILRDTGELFF. The CDR3 nucleotides are TGTGCCAGTAGTATCCTCCGCGACACCGGGGAGCTGTTTTTT. Drawing the rest from reference TRBV19 and TRBJ2-2, the complete variable domain is DGGITQSPKYLFRKEGQNVTLSCEQNLNHDAMYWYRQDPGQGLRLIYYSQIVNDFQKGDIAEGYSVSREKKESFPLTVTSAQKNPTAFYLCASSILRDTGELFFGEGSRLTVL.

The count of this clone is one. This chain joins TRBV28 and TRBJ1-5; TRBD1 is a possible D gene (5 bases). The CDR3 loop spans 15 amino acids. V gave up 4 bases and J gave up 4 bases, with 14 bases separating them. Germline CDR1 and CDR2: MDHEN and SYDVKM. CDR3 residues: CASSSRRGRNQPQHF. In DNA form, the CDR3 reads TGTGCCAGCAGTTCCCGGAGGGGTAGGAATCAGCCCCAGCATTTT.

The chain uses TRBV28 and TRBJ2-7; 8 nucleotides align to TRBD2. Germline V CDR1 and CDR2: MDHEN, SYDVKM. The CDR3 consists of 14 residues. The junction had 7 bases not matched to a gene; V was cut back by 5 bases and J by 4 bases. The CDR3 DNA is TGTGCCAGCAGTCCTACTAGCGGAGCTTACGAGCAGTACTTC. Its translation: CASSPTSGAYEQYF.

DNA of the CDR3: TGTGCCAGCAGTACGAACAGGGACGAGCAGTACTTC. Protein product: CASSTNRDEQYF. The chain is built from TRBV28 and TRBJ2-7; maybe TRBD1 (6 bases). The V end lost 5 bases, the J end lost 5 bases, and 10 bases lay between the germline ends. The CDR3 covers 12 residues. The germline V gene encodes CDR1 MDHEN and CDR2 SYDVKM.

V gene TRBV11-2 combines with J gene TRBJ2-2; D call uncertain. The CDR3 length is 12 residues. Trimming shortened V by 4 bases and J by 5 bases, and 5 bases separated the two germline ends. The V gene's germline CDR1 is SGHAT and CDR2 FQNNGV. CDR3 bases: TGTGCCAGCAGCTCTGATACCGGGGAGCTGTTTTTT. It codes for CASSSDTGELFF.

This clone is a singleton in its sample. The chain uses TRBV21-1 and TRBJ2-7; the table names TRBD1, a call not compared with the DNA. TRBV21-1 is assigned pseudogene status. CDR3 length: 16 amino acids. The CDR3 spells CATPHPGQSNSYEQYF. CDR3 nucleotide sequence: TGTGCCACCCCCCACCCGGGACAGTCCAACTCCTACGAGCAGTACTTC.

V usage is TRBV6-5 and J usage is TRBJ1-1, with TRBD1 matching 8 bases. The CDR3 is made up of 14 amino acids. Trimming took 5 bases from V and 8 from J; bases not matched to a gene: 10. In germline, CDR1 is MNHEY, CDR2 SVGAGI. CDR3 nucleotides: TGTGCCAGCAGTAAATCGACAGGGGTTTTAGAAGCTTTCTTT. Amino acids: CASSKSTGVLEAFF.

The sample holds one count of this clone. The chain carries TRBV28 and TRBJ2-2; no definite D call. The CDR3 runs 14 residues. The ends were cut back, 5 bases at V and 5 bases at J, with 12 bases in the middle. Per the germline V gene, CDR1 is MDHEN and CDR2 is SYDVKM. The CDR3 spells CASSPPGLTGELFF. The DNA of the CDR3 is TGTGCCAGCAGTCCACCGGGCTTGACCGGGGAGCTGTTTTTT.

J is TRBJ1-1 and V is TRBV9; D call uncertain. V lost 2 bases and J 1 base, leaving 6 bases between the germline ends. The V gene's germline CDR1 is SGDLS and CDR2 YYNGEE. This CDR3 is built from 13 residues. The CDR3 DNA follows: TGTGCCAGCAGCGTCGCAGCGAACACTGAAGCTTTCTTT. Residues: CASSVAANTEAFF.

For this clone: At the DNA level, this CDR3 is encoded by other sequences in the same sample as well. This chain links TRBV10-3 with TRBJ2-1; D ambiguous. CDR1 and CDR2 from the germline V gene are ENHRY and SYGVKD. CDR3 length: 14 residues. The ends were cut back, 0 bases at V and 0 bases at J, with 3 bases in the middle. CDR3 bases: TGTGCCATCAGTGAGTCAGACTCCTACAATGAGCAGTTCTTC. This gives the protein CAISESDSYNEQFF.

The chain recombines TRBV7-9 with TRBJ1-1, with no clear D. Germline V gene data show CDR1 as SEHNR and CDR2 as FQNEAQ (reference sequence). The CDR3 extends over 14 amino acids. Trimming cost V 9 bases and J 0 bases, with 14 bases left between them. CDR3 DNA: TGTGCCAGTCGGGTAGGATTCTTGAACACTGAAGCTTTCTTT. The encoded protein is CASRVGFLNTEAFF.

The V call is TRBV30, the J call TRBJ2-7; 9 nucleotides align to TRBD2. The CDR3 sequence is 14 residues long. The germline V gene encodes CDR1 GTSNPN and CDR2 SVGIG (reference sequence). Unmatched junction bases numbered 4, after V lost 0 bases and J lost 4 bases. The CDR3 loop reads CAWSVGLALYEQYF. CDR3 in DNA: TGTGCCTGGAGTGTCGGACTAGCGTTATACGAGCAGTACTTC.

The gene calls are TRBV19 and TRBJ1-1, with D possibly TRBD1 on 5 matching bases. CDR3 size: 14 residues. Trimming pared 5 bases from V and 1 base from J, leaving 11 bases between. CDR1 is LNHDA, CDR2 SQIVND, per germline (reference sequence). The CDR3 region has the DNA TGTGCCAGTAGTTTACAGGCCCGGAACACTGAAGCTTTCTTT. This gives the protein CASSLQARNTEAFF.

This clone was seen just once. The chain uses TRBV23-1 and TRBJ2-5, with 11 nucleotides matching TRBD2. TRBV23-1 is treated as an ORF (open reading frame) with a function not yet certain. With 3 bases clipped from V and 4 bases from J, the junction kept 10 bases outside the gene matches. CDR3 length: 17 residues. In nucleotides, the CDR3 is TGCGCCAGCAGTCACGAACTAGCGGGAGTTTGCCGAGAGACCCAGTACTTC. The encoded protein is CASSHELAGVCRETQYF.

The rearrangement uses TRBV5-1 and TRBJ2-4; the D gene could be TRBD1 or TRBD2 (6 bases each). Germline V CDR1 and CDR2: SGHRS, YFSETQ. The germline V and J ends were trimmed by 0 bases and 7 bases, with 14 bases remaining between them. The CDR3 totals 15 residues. CDR3: CASSLAPGAGNIQYF. Written as DNA, the CDR3 is TGCGCCAGCAGCTTGGCGCCGGGGGCCGGGAACATTCAGTACTTC.

This clone turned up a few times. This chain uses TRBV5-1 with TRBJ1-2; the D gene is possibly TRBD1 (6 bases). Trimming left V 0 bases short and J 6 bases short, with 12 bases between. Germline CDR1 is SGHRS and CDR2 is YFSETQ. The CDR3 has 14 residues. The CDR3 loop reads CASSLEQGSNGYTF. For the CDR3, the DNA is TGCGCCAGCAGCTTGGAACAGGGAAGCAATGGCTACACCTTC.

This sequence joins TRBV25-1 and TRBJ2-2, with 9 bases that match TRBD2. Germline CDR1 MGHDK, CDR2 SYGVNS. V lost 4 bases to trimming and J lost 2 bases; unmatched junction nucleotides: 5. The CDR3 sequence is 16 residues long. CDR3 sequence reads: CASSVRGGANTGELFF. CDR3 in DNA: TGTGCCAGCAGTGTACGCGGGGGGGCAAACACCGGGGAGCTGTTTTTT.